A selection of T cell receptor beta chains follows, all from one sample in a study of blood T cell repertoires in COVID-19. Sequencing was performed with immunoSEQ multiplex PCR; in TCRdb, only in-frame clones are kept and a portion is missing. This table has about 230,000 clones, roughly 83% appearing once. The sample was peripheral blood. The receptors originated from a woman between 65 and 79 years old with active or convalescent COVID-19. The CDR3 runs from the conserved cysteine through the conserved F or W. The D gene is left open where the match is weak. Some rows have no size entry. The others give once, few or many, or a class for an expanded clone.

CDR3 DNA: TGTGCCAGCAGCTCCATGGGGGGAGTGGGCAATGAGCAGTTCTTC
CDR3 protein: CASSSMGGVGNEQFF
clone size: .
D gene: .
V gene: TRBV7-2
J gene: TRBJ2-1

CDR3 DNA: TGTGCCAGTAGTGCCAGACTAGCGGGGGGCTCCGAAAAGACCCAGTACTTC
CDR3 protein: CASSARLAGGSEKTQYF
clone size: .
D gene: TRBD2
V gene: TRBV19
J gene: TRBJ2-5

CDR3 DNA: TGTGCCAGCAGCTTCCGGGACACAACCCAAGAGACCCAGTACTTC
CDR3 protein: CASSFRDTTQETQYF
clone size: .
D gene: .
V gene: TRBV5-4
J gene: TRBJ2-5

CDR3 DNA: TGTGCCATCAGTGAATTCAGGGGAGATCAAGAGACCCAGTACTTC
CDR3 protein: CAISEFRGDQETQYF
clone size: .
D gene: .
V gene: TRBV10-3
J gene: TRBJ2-5

CDR3 DNA: TGTGCCAGCTCATCGGACACCGGGGAGCTGTTTTTT
CDR3 protein: CASSSDTGELFF
clone size: .
D gene: .
V gene: TRBV18
J gene: TRBJ2-2

CDR3 DNA: TGTGCCAGCTCCTCCGGGACAGGGGGCAATCAGCCCCAGCATTTT
CDR3 protein: CASSSGTGGNQPQHF
clone size: few
D gene: TRBD1
V gene: TRBV18
J gene: TRBJ1-5

CDR3 DNA: TGCGCCAGCAGCTTGCTAGGACTTAGCAATCAGCCCCAGCATTTT
CDR3 protein: CASSLLGLSNQPQHF
clone size: .
D gene: .
V gene: TRBV5-1
J gene: TRBJ1-5

CDR3 DNA: TGTGCCAGCAGTTTATGGGGAGGGGGAGTGAACACTGAAGCTTTCTTT
CDR3 protein: CASSLWGGGVNTEAFF
clone size: .
D gene: .
V gene: TRBV27
J gene: TRBJ1-1

CDR3 DNA: TGTGCCAGCAGCCCGCCGGACAGGGAGGGGACTGAAGCTTTCTTT
CDR3 protein: CASSPPDREGTEAFF
clone size: .
D gene: TRBD1
V gene: TRBV11-1
J gene: TRBJ1-1

CDR3 DNA: TGTGCCAGCTCACCACAAATAGGGGGCTTGAACACTAAAGCTTTCTTT
CDR3 protein: CASSPQIGGLNTKAFF
clone size: .
D gene: TRBD1
V gene: TRBV18
J gene: TRBJ1-1

CDR3 DNA: TGTGCCAGCAGAGAGCGGGGCTCCTCCTACGAGCAGTACTTC
CDR3 protein: CASRERGSSYEQYF
clone size: .
D gene: TRBD2
V gene: TRBV2
J gene: TRBJ2-7

CDR3 DNA: TGTGCCAGCAGTGAGAGAACTGAAGCTTTCTTT
CDR3 protein: CASSERTEAFF
clone size: .
D gene: .
V gene: TRBV25-1
J gene: TRBJ1-1

CDR3 DNA: TGTGCCAGCAGCCAAGGGGAGGGGAACACCTTC
CDR3 protein: CASSQGEGNTF
clone size: .
D gene: .
V gene: TRBV3-1/TRBV3-2
J gene: TRBJ1-2

CDR3 DNA: TGTGCCAGCAGCACCGCCAGGACAGGGCACACTGAAGCTTTCTTT
CDR3 protein: CASSTARTGHTEAFF
clone size: .
D gene: TRBD1
V gene: TRBV28
J gene: TRBJ1-1

CDR3 DNA: TGTGCCAGCAGCTATCGGACTAGCGGGAGATCTGGGGAGACCCAGTACTTC
CDR3 protein: CASSYRTSGRSGETQYF
clone size: .
D gene: TRBD2
V gene: TRBV3-1/TRBV3-2
J gene: TRBJ2-5

CDR3 DNA: TGCGCCAGCAGCCAAGGACAGGACGAGACCCAGTACTTC
CDR3 protein: CASSQGQDETQYF
clone size: .
D gene: .
V gene: TRBV4-1
J gene: TRBJ2-5

CDR3 DNA: TGTGCCAGCCAGGGGCTAAACTCCTACGAGCAGTACTTC
CDR3 protein: CASQGLNSYEQYF
clone size: .
D gene: .
V gene: TRBV6-5
J gene: TRBJ2-7

CDR3 DNA: TGTGCCAGCAGCCCGACAGGGGGAGACAGTGAAAAACTGTTTTTT
CDR3 protein: CASSPTGGDSEKLFF
clone size: .
D gene: TRBD1
V gene: TRBV2
J gene: TRBJ1-4

CDR3 DNA: TGTGCCAGCAGCCCCGGGGGGGGCACTGAAGCTTTCTTT
CDR3 protein: CASSPGGGTEAFF
clone size: .
D gene: .
V gene: TRBV13
J gene: TRBJ1-1

CDR3 DNA: TGTGCTAGCAGCCCGGGACAGGGATATGACGGGGAGCTGTTTTTT
CDR3 protein: CASSPGQGYDGELFF
clone size: .
D gene: TRBD1
V gene: TRBV7-7
J gene: TRBJ2-2

CDR3 DNA: TGTGCCAGCTCACCGGACAGCTACGAGCAGTACTTC
CDR3 protein: CASSPDSYEQYF
clone size: .
D gene: .
V gene: TRBV18
J gene: TRBJ2-7

CDR3 DNA: TGTGCCAGCAGCTTACAGGGGAGCAATCAGCCCCAGCATTTT
CDR3 protein: CASSLQGSNQPQHF
clone size: .
D gene: .
V gene: TRBV7-9
J gene: TRBJ1-5

CDR3 DNA: TGTGCCTGCCTTTTAGCGGGGGGACAAGAGACCCAGTACTTC
CDR3 protein: CACLLAGGQETQYF
clone size: once
D gene: TRBD2
V gene: TRBV30
J gene: TRBJ2-5

CDR3 DNA: TGTGCCAGCAGGGACAGCTTTAATCAGCCCCAGCATTTT
CDR3 protein: CASRDSFNQPQHF
clone size: .
D gene: .
V gene: TRBV2
J gene: TRBJ1-5

CDR3 DNA: TGTGCCAGCTCACCACCATCGGGTTTCCTCCAAGAGACCCAGTACTTC
CDR3 protein: CASSPPSGFLQETQYF
clone size: .
D gene: .
V gene: TRBV18
J gene: TRBJ2-5

CDR3 DNA: TGTGCCAGCAGCCCAGGGCCCTACTCCTACGAGCAGTACTTC
CDR3 protein: CASSPGPYSYEQYF
clone size: .
D gene: .
V gene: TRBV11-2
J gene: TRBJ2-7

CDR3 DNA: TGTGCCAGCAGACCAGGGGGGAACACCGGGGAGCTGTTTTTT
CDR3 protein: CASRPGGNTGELFF
clone size: .
D gene: TRBD1
V gene: TRBV28
J gene: TRBJ2-2

CDR3 DNA: TGTGCCACCGGGACAAGCAATCAGCCCCAGCATTTT
CDR3 protein: CATGTSNQPQHF
clone size: .
D gene: .
V gene: TRBV10-3
J gene: TRBJ1-5

CDR3 DNA: TGTGCCAGCAACCCCCCGGGACAGGGGTGGTACGAGCAGTACTTC
CDR3 protein: CASNPPGQGWYEQYF
clone size: .
D gene: TRBD1
V gene: TRBV7-9
J gene: TRBJ2-7

CDR3 DNA: TGTGCCAGCACCACCGGAGGGCCTTACGAGCAGTACTTC
CDR3 protein: CASTTGGPYEQYF
clone size: .
D gene: .
V gene: TRBV6-5
J gene: TRBJ2-7

CDR3 DNA: TGTGCCCGCAGGGGGAGGGGACACACTGAAGCTTTCTTT
CDR3 protein: CARRGRGHTEAFF
clone size: .
D gene: TRBD1
V gene: TRBV2
J gene: TRBJ1-1

CDR3 DNA: TGTGCCAGCAGGGAAATGGGACTAGCGCCTAGCACAGATACGCAGTATTTT
CDR3 protein: CASREMGLAPSTDTQYF
clone size: .
D gene: TRBD2
V gene: TRBV28
J gene: TRBJ2-3

CDR3 DNA: TGTGCCAGCAGCTTAGGAGCGGGAGGGAACAATGAGCAGTTCTTC
CDR3 protein: CASSLGAGGNNEQFF
clone size: .
D gene: TRBD2
V gene: TRBV5-6
J gene: TRBJ2-1

CDR3 DNA: TGTGCCAGCAGCTATAGGACAGGGTCCGGCAATGAGCAGTTCTTC
CDR3 protein: CASSYRTGSGNEQFF
clone size: .
D gene: TRBD1
V gene: TRBV5-4
J gene: TRBJ2-1

CDR3 DNA: TGTGCCAGCAGAACAGGGCCAGGGGGCTATGGCTACACCTTC
CDR3 protein: CASRTGPGGYGYTF
clone size: .
D gene: TRBD1
V gene: TRBV6-5
J gene: TRBJ1-2

CDR3 DNA: TGTGCCATCAGTGGAGCGGCTACCGAAAAACTGTTTTTT
CDR3 protein: CAISGAATEKLFF
clone size: few
D gene: .
V gene: TRBV10-3
J gene: TRBJ1-4

CDR3 DNA: TGTGCCAGCATCCCGGCTCGGGGGACTAGAGGGGAGACCCAGTACTTC
CDR3 protein: CASIPARGTRGETQYF
clone size: .
D gene: TRBD2
V gene: TRBV28
J gene: TRBJ2-5

CDR3 DNA: TGTGCCAGCACCCCGGGGGGGATCTACGAGCAGTACTTC
CDR3 protein: CASTPGGIYEQYF
clone size: once
D gene: TRBD2
V gene: TRBV28
J gene: TRBJ2-7

CDR3 DNA: TGTGCCAGCAGTTTACTCGGGACAGTTTTTTTCGAGTATTTT
CDR3 protein: CASSLLGTVFFEYF
clone size: .
D gene: TRBD1
V gene: TRBV27
J gene: TRBJ2-3

CDR3 DNA: TGTGCCAGCAGCGTAGATGAACAGCACACTGAAGCTTTCTTT
CDR3 protein: CASSVDEQHTEAFF
clone size: once
D gene: .
V gene: TRBV9
J gene: TRBJ1-1

CDR3 DNA: TGTGCCAGCAGCTACCTCTCTGCGGGGGGGCCATATGAGCAGTTCTTC
CDR3 protein: CASSYLSAGGPYEQFF
clone size: .
D gene: TRBD2
V gene: TRBV7-2
J gene: TRBJ2-1

CDR3 DNA: TGTGCCAGCTCACCGGACAGGGTGACAGATACGCAGTATTTT
CDR3 protein: CASSPDRVTDTQYF
clone size: once
D gene: TRBD1
V gene: TRBV18
J gene: TRBJ2-3

CDR3 DNA: TGTGCCAGCAGCTTAGCAGGGGGCGTATTGAACACTGAAGCTTTCTTT
CDR3 protein: CASSLAGGVLNTEAFF
clone size: .
D gene: TRBD1
V gene: TRBV7-9
J gene: TRBJ1-1

CDR3 DNA: TGTGCCAGCAGCGCAGGGACAGGGAGGCCCGGGGAGCTGTTTTTT
CDR3 protein: CASSAGTGRPGELFF
clone size: .
D gene: TRBD1
V gene: TRBV7-8
J gene: TRBJ2-2

CDR3 DNA: TGTGCCAGTAGTAAGGGACAGAGGATGGAGCAGTACTTC
CDR3 protein: CASSKGQRMEQYF
clone size: many
D gene: TRBD1
V gene: TRBV19
J gene: TRBJ2-7

CDR3 DNA: TGCAGTGCCACGATGGGACAGGGGACTACCTTC
CDR3 protein: CSATMGQGTTF
clone size: .
D gene: TRBD1
V gene: TRBV20-1
J gene: TRBJ1-2

CDR3 DNA: TGTGCCAGCAGTTTAGCATCTCCCTACGAGCAGTACTTC
CDR3 protein: CASSLASPYEQYF
clone size: once
D gene: .
V gene: TRBV12-3/TRBV12-4
J gene: TRBJ2-7

CDR3 DNA: TGTGCCAGCAGCTCGGGGGGAGCCAAAAACATTCAGTACTTC
CDR3 protein: CASSSGGAKNIQYF
clone size: .
D gene: TRBD2
V gene: TRBV5-4
J gene: TRBJ2-4